These 23 T cell receptor beta chains were all obtained from the same sample, sequenced in a study of OX40 agonist ivuxolimab in advanced cancers. Sequencing used immunoSEQ multiplex PCR; TCRdb keeps in-frame clones, though not all of them. The sample carries roughly 100,000 clones, approximately 85% recorded once. This material consisted of CD4+ or CD8+ T cells sorted from blood, taken in a trial of the OX40 agonist ivuxolimab. These receptor sequences come from an adult with an advanced solid tumor such as melanoma, head and neck, liver or kidney cancer.

The gene calls are TRBV2 and TRBJ2-2; no firm D call. This CDR3 is 16 amino acids long. From germline, CDR1 is SNHLY and CDR2 FYNNEI. The germline V and J ends were trimmed by 6 bases and 0 bases, with 14 bases remaining between them. CDR3 nucleotide sequence: TGTGCCAGCAGCGCCACGCGTATTGCGAACACCGGGGAGCTGTTTTTT. Its translation: CASSATRIANTGELFF.

The V and J genes are TRBV28 and TRBJ1-2; D is ambiguous. Trimming left V 5 bases short and J 0 bases short, with 13 bases between. The CDR3 has 15 residues. Looked up from germline, CDR1 is MDHEN and CDR2 is SYDVKM. CDR3 sequence reads: CASSGHDGANYGYTF. The DNA of the CDR3 is TGTGCCAGCAGTGGGCATGATGGGGCTAACTATGGCTACACCTTC.

Worth noting for this clone: Distinct nucleotide sequences in the sample also encode this CDR3. The chain is built from TRBV4-1 and TRBJ2-1, with 11 positions matching TRBD2. CDR1 and CDR2 (germline): MGHRA, YSYEKL. The V segment lost 1 base and the J segment 4 bases; nucleotides outside the gene matches: 0. The CDR3 runs to 15 residues. The CDR3 DNA sequence: TGCGCCAGCAGCCAAGGGACTAGCGGGTACAATGAGCAGTTCTTC. Protein sequence: CASSQGTSGYNEQFF.

The chain uses TRBV30 and TRBJ2-7, with D hard to call. Germline CDR1 is GTSNPN and CDR2 is SVGIG (reference sequence). Deletions cut 5 bases from V and 0 bases from J, with 17 bases between. This CDR3 comprises 15 residues. The DNA of the CDR3 is TGTGCCTGGGAGGCGACCGAACAGCCCTCCTACGAGCAGTACTTC. Residues: CAWEATEQPSYEQYF.

This clone was counted once. The CDR3 sequence: CASSVSGQGSYEQYF. DNA for the CDR3: TGTGCCAGCAGCGTCAGTGGACAGGGAAGCTACGAGCAGTACTTC. V gene TRBV7-2 combines with J gene TRBJ2-7; the match to TRBD1 covers 8 bases. CDR3 length: 15 residues. With 5 bases clipped from V and 3 bases from J, the junction kept 9 bases outside the gene matches. Germline loops: CDR1 SGHTA, CDR2 FQGNSA.

The V call is TRBV7-9, the J call TRBJ2-3; perhaps TRBD1 as D (6 bases). V lost 5 bases and J 7 bases, leaving 10 bases between the germline ends. The CDR3 totals 12 residues. The germline gives CDR1 SEHNR, CDR2 FQNEAQ (reference sequence). In DNA, the CDR3 is TGTGCCAGCAGCCTAGGACAGAATACGCAGTATTTT. As protein: CASSLGQNTQYF. The full variable domain, rest sourced from reference TRBV7-9 and TRBJ2-3, is DTGVSQNPRHKITKRGQNVTFRCDPISEHNRLYWYRQTLGQGPEFLTYFQNEAQLEKSRLLSDRFSAERPKGSFSTLEIQRTEQGDSAMYLCASSLGQNTQYFGPGTRLTVL.

This chain links TRBV28 with TRBJ1-2, with D hard to call. This CDR3 has 13 amino acids. V was clipped by 10 bases and J by 3 bases, with 15 bases between them. Germline values: CDR1 MDHEN, CDR2 SYDVKM. CDR3 sequence: CATRSGFYYGYTF. The CDR3 DNA sequence: TGTGCCACCAGAAGCGGATTCTACTATGGCTACACCTTC.

The chain employs TRBV5-1 and TRBJ2-2, with D maybe TRBD1 (5 bases). CDR3 length equals 15 residues. Germline V CDR1 and CDR2: SGHRS, YFSETQ. Trimming removed 0 bases from V and 7 bases from J, with 13 bases in between. The CDR3 DNA sequence: TGCGCCAGCAGCTTGGCCGGAACAGGAGTCGGGGAGCTGTTTTTT. The encoded protein is CASSLAGTGVGELFF.

As DNA, the CDR3 is TGTGCCAGCAGCTTTGTCGGGGGCCCTAATGAAAAACTGTTTTTT. Amino acids: CASSFVGGPNEKLFF. V usage is TRBV7-2 and J usage is TRBJ1-4; maybe TRBD1 (6 bases). Germline values: CDR1 SGHTA, CDR2 FQGNSA. The CDR3 spans 15 residues. Trimming left V 3 bases short and J 3 bases short, with 11 bases between.

In nucleotides, the CDR3 is TGTGCCAGCAGCGTAGGCGGGACAGTTTACAATGAGCAGTTCTTC. This translates into CASSVGGTVYNEQFF. The V gene is TRBV9, the J gene TRBJ2-1; TRBD1 might be the D (7 bases). V was pared by 0 bases and J by 4 bases, with 11 bases between. The CDR3 has 15 amino acids. CDR1 is SGDLS, CDR2 YYNGEE, per germline.

V and J are TRBV7-9 and TRBJ2-1, with TRBD1 as a possible D gene (5 bases). V lost 5 bases and J 1 base, leaving 15 bases between the germline ends. The CDR3 covers 16 residues. Germline CDR1 and CDR2: SEHNR and FQNEAQ (reference sequence). The CDR3 here is CASSPKGHKSYNEQFF. CDR3 nucleotide sequence: TGTGCCAGCAGCCCCAAGGGGCACAAATCCTACAATGAGCAGTTCTTC.

The rearrangement links TRBV7-8 to TRBJ2-5; D gene uncertain. This CDR3 region has 14 residues. From germline, CDR1 is SGHVS and CDR2 FQNEAQ. Deletions cut 4 bases from V and 1 base from J, with 10 bases between. CDR3 in amino acids: CASSSPPGQETQYF. The CDR3 bases are TGTGCCAGCAGCTCCCCGCCGGGCCAAGAGACCCAGTACTTC.

This clone was detected only a few times. V and J are TRBV5-4 and TRBJ2-5; 9 bases match TRBD2. J lost 5 bases, V lost 1 base, and 15 bases had no gene match. Germline CDR1 SGHNT, CDR2 YYREEE (reference sequence). This CDR3 comprises 18 residues. The DNA for the CDR3 is TGTGCCAGCAGCTTGTTAGGTAGCGGGAGAGTAGAGGGCGAGACCCAGTACTTC. Protein sequence: CASSLLGSGRVEGETQYF.

The chain is built from TRBV15 and TRBJ2-5; 10 bases align to TRBD2. Per germline, CDR1 LNHNV and CDR2 YYDKDF (reference sequence). This CDR3 has 16 amino acids. The V and J ends lost 8 bases and 2 bases, in that order; junction bases with no gene match: 11. CDR3 amino acids: CATASLAGEGQETQYF. In nucleotides, the CDR3 is TGTGCCACCGCGTCCCTAGCGGGAGAAGGACAAGAGACCCAGTACTTC.

J is TRBJ1-1 and V is TRBV30; D is perhaps TRBD1 (5 bases). The V and J ends lost 1 base and 7 bases respectively, with 10 bases between them. There are 12 residues in the CDR3. CDR1 is GTSNPN and CDR2 is SVGIG in the germline V gene (reference sequence). CDR3 sequence (DNA): TGTGCCTGGAGTGGGGGACGCGTTGAAGCTTTCTTT. It yields the protein CAWSGGRVEAFF.

This chain links TRBV13 with TRBJ2-4, with TRBD1 identical over 7 bases. The CDR3 is made up of 17 amino acids. V dropped 0 bases and J dropped 1; count of bases not matched to a gene: 6. From germline, CDR1 is PRHDT and CDR2 FYEKMQ (reference sequence). This CDR3 is CASSLGTGEKAKNIQYF. Here the CDR3 DNA reads TGTGCCAGCAGCTTAGGCACAGGGGAAAAGGCCAAAAACATTCAGTACTTC.

This chain links TRBV28 with TRBJ2-1; D not resolved. Trimming stripped 3 bases from V and 8 bases from J, with 11 bases between. The CDR3 has 13 residues. From germline, CDR1 is MDHEN and CDR2 SYDVKM. CDR3 nucleotides: TGTGCCAGCAGTTTCAGGTTTCTTGATGAGCAGTTCTTC. Amino acids: CASSFRFLDEQFF.

This chain links TRBV9 with TRBJ2-3; 10 nucleotides match TRBD2. The CDR3 has 15 amino acids. The V gene end was trimmed by 3 bases and the J gene end by 3 bases; junction bases not matched to a gene: 4. CDR1 SGDLS and CDR2 YYNGEE come from the germline V gene. The chain's CDR3 is CASSALAGGTDTQYF. As DNA, the CDR3 is TGTGCCAGCAGCGCTTTAGCGGGAGGAACAGATACGCAGTATTTT. Using reference TRBV9 and TRBJ2-3 for the parts outside the CDR3, the full variable domain is DSGVTQTPKHLITATGQRVTLRCSPRSGDLSVYWYQQSLDQGLQFLIQYYNGEERAKGNILERFSAQQFPDLHSELNLSSLELGDSALYFCASSALAGGTDTQYFGPGTRLTVL.

This chain links TRBV7-9 with TRBJ1-1; D might be TRBD1 (5 bases). V shed 8 bases and J shed 5 bases, with 18 bases lying between them. CDR1 and CDR2 (germline): SEHNR, FQNEAQ (reference sequence). There are 14 residues in the CDR3. CDR3 residues: CASGPGPRRTEAFF. The CDR3 coding sequence is TGTGCCAGCGGACCAGGGCCAAGGAGGACTGAAGCTTTCTTT.

The chain has TRBV7-9 and TRBJ2-2; D gene unclear. Trimming stripped 6 bases from V and 4 bases from J, with 9 bases between. This CDR3 has 13 residues. Per germline, CDR1 SEHNR and CDR2 FQNEAQ (reference sequence). CDR3 sequence: CASRVEGTGELFF. In DNA form, the CDR3 reads TGTGCCAGCAGGGTTGAAGGCACCGGGGAGCTGTTTTTT.

This clone was picked up one time. The chain carries TRBV27 and TRBJ1-5; the D is unclear. Trimming left V 11 bases short and J 9 bases short, with 17 bases between. This CDR3 region has 12 residues. Per the germline V gene, CDR1 is MNHEY and CDR2 is SMNVEV (reference sequence). In DNA form, the CDR3 reads TGTGCCCCCGTACGAAGGAAAAGGCCCCAGCATTTT. As protein: CAPVRRKRPQHF.

The chain combines TRBV27 with TRBJ2-7; 9 nucleotides line up with TRBD1. CDR1 MNHEY and CDR2 SMNVEV come from the germline V gene (reference sequence). The CDR3 totals 15 residues. Trimming took 5 bases from V and 4 from J; bases not matched to a gene: 9. In nucleotides, the CDR3 is TGTGCCAGCAGTGGATTTGGACAGGGGATTTACGAGCAGTACTTC. Translated, it gives CASSGFGQGIYEQYF.

The genes are TRBV5-1 and TRBJ2-1; TRBD1 agrees at 9 bases. Germline CDR1 reads SGHRS; CDR2 reads YFSETQ. J gave up 5 bases and V 7 bases, and 7 bases lay outside the gene matches. The CDR3 loop spans 14 amino acids. The CDR3 here is CASSGTGMDNEQFF. Written as DNA, the CDR3 is TGCGCCAGCTCCGGGACAGGGATGGACAATGAGCAGTTCTTC.